Below, one TCR beta chain is given with its context. Antigen unknown. Vbeta (60) and Jbeta (13) primers were used in the PCR. Repertoires were generated with immunoSEQ multiplex PCR, while TCRdb's copy carries only in-frame clones and drops some. The table has approximately 100,000 clones, approximately 80% seen once; the top ten hold 1.6%. These data originate in a study of cytomegalovirus exposure and HLA in healthy donors. Study details: A prior study identified 117 million unique TCR beta sequences from about 180 million T cells. Points from the study as a whole: Later analysis associated a missense DCLRE1C variant with TCR beta V- and J-gene trimming. Previous analysis showed most TCR beta V segments were productive about 90% or about 30% of the time.

CDR3 length equals 16 residues. V dropped 7 bases and J dropped 2; count of bases not matched to a gene: 13. The germline gives CDR1 LNHDA, CDR2 SQIVND (reference sequence). This TCR came from a man between 50 and 59 years old in good health and CMV-seronegative. This chain joins TRBV19 and TRBJ1-2; 7 bases line up with TRBD1. Sequencing used PBMCs. The CDR3 region is CASKTGTSVWNYGYTF. As DNA, the CDR3 is TGTGCCAGTAAGACAGGGACAAGCGTTTGGAACTATGGCTACACCTTC.